This T cell receptor (beta chain) was captured by sequencing in a study of blood T cell repertoires in COVID-19. Trimming cost V 5 bases and J 5 bases; bases outside gene matches: 9. The CDR3 totals 15 residues. Germline V gene data show CDR1 as SEHNR and CDR2 as FQNEAQ (reference sequence). The protocol was immunoSEQ multiplex PCR, while the TCRdb copy is restricted to in-frame clones and leaves out a portion. The sample consists of approximately 140,000 clones, roughly 84% of them appearing once. This chain uses TRBV7-9 with TRBJ2-7, with 10 bases that match TRBD2. Sequencing was done on a sample of peripheral blood. The source is a man aged 25-45 years with COVID-19, enrolled during active disease. CDR3: CASSSGTSANHEQYF. DNA for the CDR3: TGTGCCAGCAGCAGCGGGACTAGCGCCAATCACGAGCAGTACTTC.